This T cell receptor (beta chain) was sequenced for a study of beta chain features in type 1 diabetes. Study context: The examined sorted cells totaled 110 million or so across samples. Study-wide findings and caveats: In every one of the four CD4+ subsets, TCRB CDR3s were moderately but significantly shorter in Type 1 diabetes patients.

The CDR3 totals 13 residues. Germline V lookup: CDR1 SGHDN, CDR2 FVKESK. Trimming cost V 4 bases and J 5 bases, with 9 bases left between them. Sequenced material consisted of expressed TCRB transcripts (all of the isolated RNA was reverse transcribed). Libraries were prepared by immunoSEQ multiplex PCR; TCRdb keeps only in-frame clonotypes and omits some of them. The table records a few hundred thousand clones, 10% to 15% of them present only once. In the case of this clone: Its cognate antigen is unknown.

The sequence came from a woman between 18 and 29 years old with type 1 diabetes. The sample comprised naive CD4+ T cells from blood. This chain connects TRBV14 to TRBJ1-5; D gene ambiguous. The CDR3 spells CASSRGSDQPQHF. CDR3 nucleotide sequence: TGTGCCAGCAGCCGAGGGAGTGATCAGCCCCAGCATTTT. Looking up the rest from reference TRBV14 and TRBJ1-5 gives the full variable domain: EAGVTQFPSHSVIEKGQTVTLRCDPISGHDNLYWYRRVMGKEIKFLLHFVKESKQDESGMPNNRFLAERTGGTYSTLKVQPAELEDSGVYFCASSRGSDQPQHFGDGTRLSIL.